This T cell receptor (beta chain) was recorded in a study of T cell responses to AZD1222 COVID-19 vaccine. TCRdb's copy holds only in-frame clones and misses some; the assay was immunoSEQ multiplex PCR. The sample has 90,000 to 120,000 clones; about 89% are singletons. Whole-study results and caveats: Clonal diversity may have been underestimated, and the donors were mostly white British, with more females than males.

The CDR3 is made up of 15 amino acids. Trimming took 4 bases from V and 2 from J; bases not matched to a gene: 5. Germline lookup yields CDR1 SGDLS and CDR2 YYNGEE. As concerns this clone: Its specificity is unknown.

The receptor was derived from an adult in good health. V usage is TRBV9 and J usage is TRBJ2-1, with 8 bases identical to TRBD2. The sample was peripheral blood, taken on day 0 of AZD1222 vaccination. CDR3 residues: CASSSGRGTYNEQFF. The CDR3 nucleotides read TGTGCCAGCAGCTCCGGGAGGGGGACCTACAATGAGCAGTTCTTC.